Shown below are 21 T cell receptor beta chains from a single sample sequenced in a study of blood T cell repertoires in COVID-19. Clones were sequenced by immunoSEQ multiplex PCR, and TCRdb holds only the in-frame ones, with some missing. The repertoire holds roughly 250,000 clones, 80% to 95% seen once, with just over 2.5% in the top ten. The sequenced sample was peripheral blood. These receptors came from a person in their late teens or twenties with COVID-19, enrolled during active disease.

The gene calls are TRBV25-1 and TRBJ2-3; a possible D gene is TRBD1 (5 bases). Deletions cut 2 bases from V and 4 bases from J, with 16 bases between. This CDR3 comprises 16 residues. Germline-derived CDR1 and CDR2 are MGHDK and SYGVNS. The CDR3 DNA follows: TGTGCCAGCAGTGAAGGCGTCAGCAAAGGGGCAGATACGCAGTATTTT. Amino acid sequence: CASSEGVSKGADTQYF.

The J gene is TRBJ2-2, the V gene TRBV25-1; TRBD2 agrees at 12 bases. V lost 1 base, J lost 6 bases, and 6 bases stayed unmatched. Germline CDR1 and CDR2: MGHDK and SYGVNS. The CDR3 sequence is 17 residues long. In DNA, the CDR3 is TGTGCCAGCAGTGAATCTCCGAGACTAGCGGGAGCCGGGGAGCTGTTTTTT. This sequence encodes CASSESPRLAGAGELFF.

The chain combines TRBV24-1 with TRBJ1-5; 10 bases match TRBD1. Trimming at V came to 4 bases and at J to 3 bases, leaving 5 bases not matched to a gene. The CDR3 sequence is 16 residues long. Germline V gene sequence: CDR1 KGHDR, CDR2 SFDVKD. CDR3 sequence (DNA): TGTGCCACCAGTGACCGGACAGGGGGTTCCAATCAGCCCCAGCATTTT. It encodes CATSDRTGGSNQPQHF.

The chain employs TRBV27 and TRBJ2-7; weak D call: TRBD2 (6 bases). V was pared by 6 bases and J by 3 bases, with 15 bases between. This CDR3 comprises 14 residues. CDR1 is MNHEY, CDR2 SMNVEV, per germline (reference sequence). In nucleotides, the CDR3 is TGTGCCAGCAGAGCAGACTTCGGGGGCTACGAGCAGTACTTC. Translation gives CASRADFGGYEQYF.

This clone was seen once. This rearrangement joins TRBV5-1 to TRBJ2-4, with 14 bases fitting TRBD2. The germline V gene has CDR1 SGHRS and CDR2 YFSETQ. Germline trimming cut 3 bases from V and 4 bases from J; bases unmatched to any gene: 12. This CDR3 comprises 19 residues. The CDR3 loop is CASSSGLAGGGGDKNIQYF. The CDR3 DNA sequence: TGCGCCAGCAGCTCCGGACTAGCGGGAGGAGGGGGAGATAAAAACATTCAGTACTTC. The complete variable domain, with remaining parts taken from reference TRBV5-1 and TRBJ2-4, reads KAGVTQTPRYLIKTRGQQVTLSCSPISGHRSVSWYQQTPGQGLQFLFEYFSETQRNKGNFPGRFSGRQFSNSRSEMNVSTLELGDSALYLCASSSGLAGGGGDKNIQYFGAGTRLSVL.

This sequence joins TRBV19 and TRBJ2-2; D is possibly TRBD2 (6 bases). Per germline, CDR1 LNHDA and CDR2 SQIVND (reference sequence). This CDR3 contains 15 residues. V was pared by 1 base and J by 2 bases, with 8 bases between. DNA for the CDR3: TGTGCCAGTAGTATAGGCGGGGCTAACACCGGGGAGCTGTTTTTT. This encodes CASSIGGANTGELFF.

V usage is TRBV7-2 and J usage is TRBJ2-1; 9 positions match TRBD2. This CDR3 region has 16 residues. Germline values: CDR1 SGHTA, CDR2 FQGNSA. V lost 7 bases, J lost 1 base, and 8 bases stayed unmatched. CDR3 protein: CASNLARGGSYNEQFF. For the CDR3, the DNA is TGTGCCAGCAACCTAGCGCGGGGGGGTTCCTACAATGAGCAGTTCTTC.

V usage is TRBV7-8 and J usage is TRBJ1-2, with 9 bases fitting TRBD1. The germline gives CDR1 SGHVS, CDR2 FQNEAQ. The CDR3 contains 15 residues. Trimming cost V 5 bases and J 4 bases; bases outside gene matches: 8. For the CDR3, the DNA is TGTGCCAGCAGCACAGGGACAGGGTTGATCTATGGCTACACCTTC. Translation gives CASSTGTGLIYGYTF.

The CDR3 spells CASSYMAGGTHEQYF. In DNA form, the CDR3 reads TGTGCCAGCAGTTACATGGCGGGAGGGACCCACGAGCAGTACTTC. This chain uses TRBV6-2 or TRBV6-3 with TRBJ2-7; 9 bases fit TRBD2. Germline values: CDR1 MNHEY, CDR2 SVGEGT. The CDR3 loop spans 15 amino acids. Losses at the gene ends were 2 bases for V and 5 bases for J; bases not matched to a gene: 7.

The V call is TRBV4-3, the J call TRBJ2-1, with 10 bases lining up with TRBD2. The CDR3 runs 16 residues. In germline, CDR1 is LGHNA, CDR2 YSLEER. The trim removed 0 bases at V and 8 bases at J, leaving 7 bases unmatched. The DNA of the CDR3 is TGCGCCAGCAGCCAAGATCGTCTAGCGGGAGTCGATGAGCAGTTCTTC. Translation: CASSQDRLAGVDEQFF.

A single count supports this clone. The CDR3 DNA is TGTGCCAGCAGCTTAGAGAAGGGGGCGGGAAACACCATATATTTT. Translating it yields CASSLEKGAGNTIYF. The chain uses TRBV7-2 and TRBJ1-3; TRBD1 aligns across 7 bases. The germline V gene encodes CDR1 SGHTA and CDR2 FQGNSA. With V trimmed by 1 base and J by 4 bases, 4 bases remained unmatched. The CDR3 totals 15 residues. Combining the CDR3 with reference TRBV7-2 and TRBJ1-3 gives the whole variable domain GAGVSQSPSNKVTEKGKDVELRCDPISGHTALYWYRQSLGQGLEFLIYFQGNSAPDKSGLPSDRFSAERTGGSVSTLTIQRTQQEDSAVYLCASSLEKGAGNTIYFGEGSWLTVV.

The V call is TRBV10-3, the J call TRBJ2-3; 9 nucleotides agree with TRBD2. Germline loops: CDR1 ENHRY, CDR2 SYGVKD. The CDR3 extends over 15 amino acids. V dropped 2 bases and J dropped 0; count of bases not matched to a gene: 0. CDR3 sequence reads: CAISETSGSTDTQYF. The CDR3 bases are TGTGCCATCAGTGAGACTAGCGGGAGCACAGATACGCAGTATTTT.

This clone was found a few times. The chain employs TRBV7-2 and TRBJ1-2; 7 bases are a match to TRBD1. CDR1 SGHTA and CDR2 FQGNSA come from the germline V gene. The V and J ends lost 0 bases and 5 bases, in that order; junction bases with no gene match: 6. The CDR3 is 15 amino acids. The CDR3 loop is CASSLARDRVYGYTF. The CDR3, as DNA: TGTGCCAGCAGCTTAGCGCGAGACAGGGTTTATGGCTACACCTTC.

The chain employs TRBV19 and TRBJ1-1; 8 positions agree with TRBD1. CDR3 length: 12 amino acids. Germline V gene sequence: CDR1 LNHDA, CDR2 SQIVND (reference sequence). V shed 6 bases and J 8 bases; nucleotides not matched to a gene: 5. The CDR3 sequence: CASRSGTGEAFF. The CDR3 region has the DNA TGTGCCAGTAGATCAGGGACAGGAGAAGCTTTCTTT.

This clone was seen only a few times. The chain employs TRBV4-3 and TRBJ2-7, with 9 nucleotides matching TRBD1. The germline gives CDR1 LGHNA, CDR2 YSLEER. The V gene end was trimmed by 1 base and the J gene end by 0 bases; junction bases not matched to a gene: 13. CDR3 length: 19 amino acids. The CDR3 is CASSQGVGQGLALSYEQYF. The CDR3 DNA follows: TGCGCCAGCAGCCAAGGGGTCGGACAGGGGCTAGCCCTCTCCTACGAGCAGTACTTC.

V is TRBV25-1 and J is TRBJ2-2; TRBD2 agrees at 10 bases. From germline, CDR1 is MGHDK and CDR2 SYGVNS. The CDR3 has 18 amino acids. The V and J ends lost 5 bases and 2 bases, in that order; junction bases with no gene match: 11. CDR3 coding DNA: TGTGCCAGCAGTCGAACTAGCGCTAGCGGGGGAAACACCGGGGAGCTGTTTTTT. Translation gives CASSRTSASGGNTGELFF.

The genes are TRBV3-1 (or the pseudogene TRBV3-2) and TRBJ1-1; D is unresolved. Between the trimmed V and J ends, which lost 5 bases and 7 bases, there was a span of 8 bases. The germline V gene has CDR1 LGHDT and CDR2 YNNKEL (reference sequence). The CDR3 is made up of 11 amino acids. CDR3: CASSRGNEAFF. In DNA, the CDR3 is TGTGCCAGCAGCAGAGGGAATGAAGCTTTCTTT.

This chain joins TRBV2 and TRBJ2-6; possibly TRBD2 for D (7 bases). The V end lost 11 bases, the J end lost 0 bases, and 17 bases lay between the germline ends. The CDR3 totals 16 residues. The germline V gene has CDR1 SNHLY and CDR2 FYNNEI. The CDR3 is CAWGGRTGSGANVLTF. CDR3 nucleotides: TGTGCCTGGGGGGGGCGAACGGGCTCTGGGGCCAACGTCCTGACTTTC.

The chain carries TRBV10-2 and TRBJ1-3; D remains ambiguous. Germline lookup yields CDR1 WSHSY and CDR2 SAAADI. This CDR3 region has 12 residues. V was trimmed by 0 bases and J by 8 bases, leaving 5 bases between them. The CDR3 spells CASSESRDTIYF. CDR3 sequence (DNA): TGCGCCAGCAGTGAGTCGAGGGACACCATATATTTT.

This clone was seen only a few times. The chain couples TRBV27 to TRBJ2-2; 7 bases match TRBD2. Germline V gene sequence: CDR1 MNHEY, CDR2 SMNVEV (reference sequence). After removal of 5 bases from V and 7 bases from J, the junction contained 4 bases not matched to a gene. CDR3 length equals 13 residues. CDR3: CASSPWGGGELFF. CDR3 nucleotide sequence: TGTGCCAGCAGTCCCTGGGGGGGCGGGGAGCTGTTTTTT.

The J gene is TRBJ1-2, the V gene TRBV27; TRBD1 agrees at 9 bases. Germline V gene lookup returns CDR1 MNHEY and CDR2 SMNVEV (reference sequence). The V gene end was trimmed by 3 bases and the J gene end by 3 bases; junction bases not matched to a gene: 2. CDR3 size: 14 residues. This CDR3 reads CASSFTGGYYGYTF. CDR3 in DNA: TGTGCCAGCAGTTTTACAGGGGGCTACTATGGCTACACCTTC.